This T cell receptor (beta chain) was recovered during a study of CD8 T cells in ankylosing spondylitis. Comments on this clonotype: Its antigen is not identified.

Study observations and caveats: A number of the motif variants had already been described in reactive arthritis synovial fluid and blood.

Quantitative barcoded 5'-RACE was used to prepare TCR beta libraries. Using its own MiXCR run on the 5' RACE reads, TCRdb lists one record per CDR3 protein. The data show around 130,000 distinct CDR3 sequences, with 9.3% seen just once and 2.5% to 3.5% held by the top ten. Germline-derived CDR1 and CDR2 are SGHRS and YFSETQ. V shed 4 bases, J shed 4 bases, and the junction held 8 bases outside the gene matches. This CDR3 contains 15 residues. The clonotype originates from a male donor with ankylosing spondylitis or in good health (not recorded which). The sample consisted of blood, either unsorted or a sorted T cell fraction (not recorded which). The chain couples TRBV5-1 to TRBJ2-1, with 7 bases fitting TRBD1. This CDR3 reads CASSRVQGSYNEQFF. CDR3 nucleotide sequence: TGCGCCAGCAGCCGGGTACAGGGGTCATACAATGAGCAGTTCTTC. The variable domain in full, completed from reference TRBV5-1 and TRBJ2-1, reads KAGVTQTPRYLIKTRGQQVTLSCSPISGHRSVSWYQQTPGQGLQFLFEYFSETQRNKGNFPGRFSGRQFSNSRSEMNVSTLELGDSALYLCASSRVQGSYNEQFFGPGTRLTVL.